Listed below are T cell receptor beta chains from one sample, sequenced in a study of tumor-infiltrating lymphocytes in primary liver carcinoma. From the multiplex PCR reads, TCRdb called clonotypes with MiXCR, one entry per CDR3 protein. Among fewer than 70,000 distinct CDR3 sequences listed, about three quarters were seen once. Sequencing input: liver tumor tissue from sampling region 2. These receptor sequences come from a man aged 40-55 years with primary liver carcinoma and hepatitis B virus infection. The CDR3 runs from the conserved cysteine through the conserved F or W. The D gene is left open where the match is weak. Not all rows give a size; the values are once, few, many and, for expanded clones, a class.

CDR3 protein	CDR3 DNA	V gene	J gene	clone size	D gene
CASTLHLAGDTDTQYF	TGTGCCAGCACCCTCCACTTAGCGGGAGATACAGATACGCAGTATTTT	TRBV7-9	TRBJ2-3	once	TRBD2
CVSSPQGGGYEQYF	TGTGTCAGCAGCCCACAGGGAGGGGGCTACGAGCAGTACTTC	TRBV7-9	TRBJ2-7	.	.
CGSTGREFTEAFF	TGTGGCAGCACCGGTCGGGAGTTCACTGAAGCTTTCTTC	TRBV6-1	TRBJ1-1	.	.
CASTSTSDTGGKHQELFF	TGTGCCAGCACCTCTACCTCCGATACAGGGGGAAAGCACCAGGAGCTGTTTTTT	TRBV28	TRBJ2-2	.	TRBD1
CSALPDLNTEAFF	TGCAGCGCCCTACCAGACCTGAACACTGAAGCTTTCTTT	TRBV29-1	TRBJ1-1	.	.
CATEARSEHFF	TGTGCCACGGAGGCCAGGAGTGAGCACTTCTTC	TRBV24-1	TRBJ2-1	.	.
CARWGMDEDTQYF	TGTGCCAGATGGGGGATGGACGAGGATACGCAGTATTTC	TRBV7-8	TRBJ2-3	once	.
CASSLGINSYNSPLQF	TGTGCCAGCAGCTTGGGGATTAACTCCTATAATTCACCCCTCCAGTTT	TRBV5-5	TRBJ1-6	.	.
CTISEYEGNRPQHF	TGTACCATCAGTGAGTATGAGGGCAATCGGCCCCAGCATTTT	TRBV10-3	TRBJ1-5	once	.
CAWIRDRGHEFAEAFF	TGTGCCTGGATCCGGGACAGGGGACATGAGTTCGCTGAAGCTTTCTTT	TRBV30	TRBJ1-1	few	TRBD1
CANSDNRAVSNEQNF	TGTGCCAACAGTGATAACAGGGCGGTCTCCAACGAGCAAAACTTC	TRBV2	TRBJ2-7	.	.
CSHRTSGDYNEQFF	TGCAGTCACCGTACTAGCGGAGACTACAATGAGCAGTTCTTC	TRBV29-1	TRBJ2-1	many	TRBD2
CARRFVQRPISTDTQYF	TGTGCCAGAAGATTCGTGCAACGCCCAATAAGCACAGATACGCAGTATTTT	TRBV11-2	TRBJ2-3	.	.
CATRGETGANVLTF	TGTGCCACTCGGGGGGAAACTGGGGCCAACGTCCTGACTTTC	TRBV10-3	TRBJ2-6	many	TRBD2
CASNTRGGTVYEQYF	TGTGCCAGCAACACAAGGGGGGGGACTGTCTACGAGCAGTACTTC	TRBV7-9	TRBJ2-7	.	.
CASIYSRGRGRETHYF	TGTGCCAGCATCTACTCCCGTGGTAGGGGGAGAGAGACCCACTACTTC	TRBV11-2	TRBJ2-5	.	.
CASRSTGAYEQYF	TGTGCCAGCAGATCGACAGGGGCCTACGAGCAGTACTTC	TRBV28	TRBJ2-7	.	TRBD1
CGVRAGWGMNTEAFF	TGTGGCGTTCGGGCGGGGTGGGGAATGAATACTGAAGCTTTCTTT	TRBV29-1	TRBJ1-1	.	.
CASSSAWFHTF	TGTGCCAGCAGCTCCGCCTGGTTTCACACCTTC	TRBV7-9	TRBJ1-2	many	.
CASSESQASGLAGLALDEQYF	TGCGCCAGCAGTGAGTCACAGGCTTCGGGACTAGCGGGTCTGGCCCTTGACGAGCAGTACTTC	TRBV10-2	TRBJ2-7	many	TRBD2
CARSLSHSGSGETQYF	TGTGCCAGGAGCTTATCGCATAGCGGGAGTGGAGAGACCCAGTACTTC	TRBV11-1	TRBJ2-5	.	TRBD2
CASDWDSTDTQYF	TGTGCCAGCGACTGGGATAGCACGGATACGCAGTATTTT	TRBV6-2/TRBV6-3	TRBJ2-3	once	.
CASSLRGLGLPQHF	TGTGCCAGTAGCTTAAGGGGGCTAGGTCTGCCCCAGCATTTT	TRBV11-2	TRBJ1-5	.	TRBD1
CASSLGLAGLKNERFF	TGTGCCAGCAGCTTGGGACTAGCGGGACTGAAGAATGAGCGGTTCTTC	TRBV5-8	TRBJ2-1	few	TRBD2
CASSFAAGSDTQYF	TGTGCCAGCAGTTTCGCAGCGGGATCAGATACGCAGTATTTT	TRBV12-3/TRBV12-4	TRBJ2-3	many	TRBD2
CASRQTGLPDQPQHF	TGTGCCAGCAGGCAGACAGGGCTACCAGATCAGCCCCAGCATTTT	TRBV12-3/TRBV12-4	TRBJ1-5	.	TRBD1
CAGSFQGETQYF	TGTGCCGGCAGCTTCCAGGGGGAGACCCAGTACTTC	TRBV11-3	TRBJ2-5	.	.
CASSYAGLSTDTRYF	TGTGCCAGCAGTTACGCGGGACTAAGCACAGATACGCGGTATTTT	TRBV6-5	TRBJ2-3	.	TRBD2
CVSSIQGALIGSPLHF	TGTGTCAGCAGTATACAGGGGGCGTTAATTGGGTCACCCCTCCACTTT	TRBV6-5	TRBJ1-6	.	TRBD1
CSVHTETEEHQYF	TGCAGCGTCCACACTGAGACGGAAGAACACCAGTACTTC	TRBV29-1	TRBJ2-5	.	.
CASSRGLAGVLTYNERFF	TGTGCCAGCAGCCGGGGACTAGCGGGAGTTTTGACCTACAATGAGCGGTTCTTC	TRBV5-6	TRBJ2-1	few	TRBD2
CVSSQEVRRANTQYF	TGTGTCAGCAGCCAAGAAGTTAGGAGGGCAAATACGCAGTATTTT	TRBV4-2	TRBJ2-3	.	.
CASSGDRVASGANVLTF	TGTGCCAGCAGCGGGGACAGGGTGGCCTCTGGGGCCAACGTCCTGACTTTC	TRBV5-4	TRBJ2-6	.	TRBD1
CASSQTPGGVKETRYF	TGTGCCAGCAGCCAAACTCCCGGCGGGGTAAAAGAGACCCGGTACTTC	TRBV11-2	TRBJ2-5	.	.
CASSLGSSGPGETQYF	TGTGCCAGCAGCTTAGGGAGTAGCGGCCCGGGGGAGACCCAGTACTTC	TRBV11-2	TRBJ2-5	few	.
CASSPPRDNYGYTF	TGTGCCAGCAGCCCTCCGCGGGACAACTATGGCTACACCTTC	TRBV6-1	TRBJ1-2	many	.
CASTYFGGGTEAFF	TGTGCCAGCACTTACTTCGGAGGGGGCACTGAAGCTTTCTTT	TRBV6-5	TRBJ1-1	.	.
CASSLYGTGNSIYF	TGTGCTAGCAGCTTATACGGGACTGGAAACAGCATATATTTT	TRBV11-3	TRBJ1-3	.	.
CASSLWSWADIAKNIQYF	TGTGCCAGCAGTTTATGGAGTTGGGCAGACATAGCCAAAAACATTCAGTACTTC	TRBV12-3/TRBV12-4	TRBJ2-4	.	.
CVSSSGMGQPQYF	TGTGTCAGCAGTTCAGGGATGGGACAGCCCCAGTATTTT	TRBV12-3/TRBV12-4	TRBJ2-3	.	TRBD1
CASSLSTDYEQYF	TGTGCCAGCAGTTTGTCTACGGACTACGAGCAGTATTTC	TRBV12-3/TRBV12-4	TRBJ2-7	.	.
CASSSGTSKTEALF	TGCGCCAGCAGCTCCGGGACATCCAAGACTGAAGCTCTCTTT	TRBV5-1	TRBJ1-1	.	.
CASSVTSGARSEQYF	TGTGCCAGCAGCGTAACTAGCGGAGCTAGGTCCGAGCAGTACTTC	TRBV7-8	TRBJ2-7	few	TRBD2
CASSLIPGYGNEQFF	TGCGCCAGCAGCCTTATCCCGGGGTATGGCAATGAGCAGTTCTTC	TRBV4-1	TRBJ2-1	many	.
CASSPGTGEQYF	TGCGCCAGCAGCCCCGGGACAGGGGAGCAGTACTTC	TRBV5-1	TRBJ2-7	many	TRBD1
CASSREQFSSYEQYF	TGCGCCAGCAGCCGGGAACAGTTTTCTTCCTACGAGCAGTACTTC	TRBV4-3	TRBJ2-7	.	.
CGISPSRGLVNTEAFF	TGTGGTATCAGCCCATCCAGGGGGTTGGTGAACACTGAAGCTTTCTTT	TRBV11-2	TRBJ1-1	.	TRBD1
CASSLGSGPYEQYF	TGTGCCAGCAGTCTTGGGTCCGGTCCCTACGAGCAGTACTTC	TRBV6-1	TRBJ2-7	.	.
CASSAGLGQGDEQYF	TGTGCCAGCAGCGCCGGACTGGGACAGGGTGACGAGCAGTATTTC	TRBV9	TRBJ2-7	.	TRBD1
CASSMVWDTEAFF	TGTGCCAGCAGCATGGTCTGGGACACTGAAGCTTTCTTT	TRBV6-1	TRBJ1-1	.	.
CASSLGQGANYERYF	TGTGCCAGCAGTTTAGGACAGGGGGCGAACTACGAGCGGTATTTC	TRBV12-3/TRBV12-4	TRBJ2-7	few	TRBD1
CASSQAPGRMNTEASF	TGCGCTAGCAGCCAGGCACCGGGACGGATGAACACTGAAGCTTCCTTT	TRBV4-3	TRBJ1-1	.	.
CPSSTGGATEAFF	TGTCCCAGCAGCACAGGGGGGGCTACTGAAGCTTTCTTT	TRBV6-6	TRBJ1-1	.	TRBD1